One TCR beta chain is described in this entry. Recruitment covered about 26 US areas and drew participants whose ages spanned 18 to 89 years. V trimming: 8 bases; J trimming: 7 bases; junction bases outside the gene matches: 8. CDR3 length: 13 amino acids. CDR1 is MRHNA and CDR2 is SNTAGT in the germline V gene. TCRdb's table, derived via immunoSEQ multiplex PCR, lists solely in-frame clones and lacks some. Among 200,000 to 250,000 clones, almost 85% were seen once, and the ten largest hold about 9.3%. The data stem from a study of blood T cell repertoires in COVID-19. The sequenced sample consisted of PBMCs or T cells enriched from blood (not recorded which). This TCR derives from a woman aged 50 to 60 with acute COVID-19. This chain joins TRBV6-4 and TRBJ2-1; TRBD1 aligns across 7 bases. The CDR3 region has the DNA TGTGCCAGCTCTGGAGAGGGGGCGAATGAGCAGTTCTTC. As protein: CASSGEGANEQFF.